This record looks at one TCR beta chain sequence and its context. Measured with immunoSEQ multiplex PCR; TCRdb has only the in-frame clones, and not every one. The profile shows about 190,000 clones, approximately 79% of them singletons. The entry originates in a study of blood T cell repertoires in COVID-19. Sequenced: peripheral blood. The source of this sequence is a man younger than 40 with active or convalescent COVID-19.

CDR3 region: CASSFAGENYEQYF. The CDR3 DNA sequence: TGCGCCAGCAGCTTCGCGGGAGAGAACTACGAGCAGTACTTC. V is TRBV5-1 and J is TRBJ2-7, with TRBD2 identical over 7 bases. Germline CDR1 and CDR2: SGHRS and YFSETQ. With 2 bases clipped from V and 3 bases from J, the junction kept 5 bases outside the gene matches. The CDR3 consists of 14 residues.